This TCR beta chain was retrieved from a study of cytomegalovirus exposure and HLA in healthy donors. Points on this clone: Its antigen is currently unknown.

The study's findings and limits: The study designated some 180 TCR beta chains cytomegalovirus-associated. In vitro experiments confirmed that three CMV-associated chains were specific for CMV antigens.

From the roughly 110-subject validation cohort, which was separate from the approximately 670-subject first cohort, the donors were drawn. The CDR3 sequence is 17 residues long. Per the germline V gene, CDR1 is MGHRA and CDR2 is YSYEKL. V was shortened by 0 bases and J by 0 bases, with 15 bases between the two germline ends. Assay: immunoSEQ multiplex PCR; the TCRdb copy retains only in-frame clones and omits some. The sample consists of some 290,000 clones, 70% to 90% of them appearing once. The sequence derives from a man between 25 and 39 years old in good health and CMV-seronegative. Source material: PBMCs. The chain employs TRBV4-1 and TRBJ2-7; D remains unclear. The CDR3 coding sequence is TGCGCCAGCAGCCAAGATATATTGGAGAGAGACTCCTACGAGCAGTACTTC. Residues: CASSQDILERDSYEQYF.